Following are 12 T cell receptor beta chains from one sample sequenced in a study of blood T cells in healthy people across ages. The use of a sample-barcoded 5' primer and a J-beta primer mix characterized a second PCR of about 6 to 11 cycles. TCRdb reprocessed the 5' RACE reads via MiXCR and lists one record per CDR3 protein. The data show over 1.5 million distinct CDR3 sequences, about 50% seen once. The specimen was blood. The source of these receptors is a middle-aged woman in good health.

The chain couples TRBV11-2 to TRBJ2-3; no clear D gene. This CDR3 is 12 amino acids long. Germline CDR1 SGHAT, CDR2 FQNNGV. V was trimmed by 8 bases and J by 4 bases, leaving 10 bases between them. CDR3 sequence reads: CASAKVPDTQYF. As DNA, the CDR3 is TGTGCCAGCGCGAAGGTCCCAGATACGCAGTATTTT.

The V call is TRBV5-6, the J call TRBJ2-1; 9 positions agree with TRBD1. This CDR3 spans 17 amino acids. CDR1 and CDR2 from the germline V gene are SGHDT and YYEEEE. V was clipped by 3 bases and J by 2 bases; unmatched bases: 9. The CDR3 loop is CASSSTPGQGAYNEQFF. In DNA, the CDR3 is TGTGCCAGCAGCTCAACACCGGGACAGGGAGCCTACAATGAGCAGTTCTTC.

The chain couples TRBV7-2 to TRBJ2-3, with TRBD1 matching 7 bases. Unmatched junction bases numbered 9, after V lost 5 bases and J lost 1 base. This CDR3 has 16 residues. Germline values: CDR1 SGHTA, CDR2 FQGNSA. Here the CDR3 reads CASSPRGTRGTDTQYF. The CDR3 DNA reads TGTGCCAGCAGCCCCAGGGGGACGAGGGGCACAGATACGCAGTATTTT.

In this sample, this clonotype turned up a few times. J is TRBJ1-2 and V is TRBV28, with 9 bases that match TRBD1. V lost 6 bases to trimming and J lost 13 bases; unmatched junction nucleotides: 9. The CDR3 has 12 amino acids. Germline loops: CDR1 MDHEN, CDR2 SYDVKM. The CDR3 nucleotides read TGTGCCAGCAGCCCTGGGACAGGGTTGGGCACCTTC. Amino acids: CASSPGTGLGTF.

This chain connects TRBV6-2 or TRBV6-3 to TRBJ2-7; 8 bases fit TRBD2. The DNA end lines up better with TRBJ2-5; the J call may be wrong. This CDR3 region has 15 residues. Germline CDR1 MNHEY, CDR2 SVGEGT. CDR3 nucleotides: TGTGCCAGCAGTTACGGGGGACTAGTGGTTGAGACCCAGTACTTC. This sequence encodes CASSYGGLVVETQYF.

This chain links TRBV27 with TRBJ2-6; TRBD1 matches 7 bases. Trimming removed 5 bases from V and 0 bases from J; junction bases left unmatched: 10. Germline-derived CDR1 and CDR2 are MNHEY and SMNVEV (reference sequence). The CDR3 is 18 amino acids. The DNA of the CDR3 is TGTGCCAGCAGTCCCCGGACAGGCCTAAGCTCTGGGGCCAACGTCCTGACTTTC. Its translation is CASSPRTGLSSGANVLTF.

This clonotype was counted between two and nine times. The chain carries TRBV6-2 or TRBV6-3 and TRBJ2-1; maybe TRBD1 (5 bases). The V end was cut by 0 bases, the J end by 0 bases, with 9 bases between. CDR3 length: 16 amino acids. The germline V gene encodes CDR1 MNHEY and CDR2 SVGEGT. The CDR3 here is CASSYSGRASYNEQFF. For the CDR3, the DNA is TGTGCCAGCAGTTACTCCGGCAGGGCCTCCTACAATGAGCAGTTCTTC.

The table lists this clonotype with a few counts. The rearrangement joins TRBV28 to TRBJ1-2, with a tentative D call TRBD1 (6 bases). This CDR3 has 14 residues. Per germline, CDR1 MDHEN and CDR2 SYDVKM. Deletions cut 6 bases from V and 3 bases from J, with 14 bases between. The CDR3: CASSSGGQDYGYTF. Here the CDR3 DNA reads TGTGCCAGCAGCTCGGGGGGGCAGGACTATGGCTACACCTTC.

The chain uses TRBV6-2 or TRBV6-3 and TRBJ1-1; D gene uncertain. Germline CDR1 MNHEY, CDR2 SVGEGT. Trimming pared 5 bases from V and 7 bases from J, leaving 17 bases between. This CDR3 spans 14 amino acids. The CDR3 nucleotides read TGTGCCAGCAGTATTGGAGGCCAAAAGCGTGAAGCTTTCTTT. Its protein is CASSIGGQKREAFF.

This clonotype was recorded only once. The germline gene is not matched at one end of the junction; a read error may be the cause. The rearrangement links TRBV11-1 to TRBJ1-1; 7 bases match TRBD1. This CDR3 is built from 14 residues. Germline V gives CDR1 SGHAT, CDR2 FQDESV (reference sequence). The CDR3 region is CASSNRQGNTEAYF. CDR3 DNA sequence: TGTGCCAGCAGCAACCGACAGGGAAACACTGAAGCTTACTTT.

This clonotype was counted a few times. The chain is built from TRBV6-2 or TRBV6-3 and TRBJ2-5; perhaps TRBD2 as D (6 bases). Per germline, CDR1 MNHEY and CDR2 SVGEGT. Trimming left V 2 bases short and J 0 bases short, with 7 bases between. The CDR3 is 14 amino acids. CDR3 amino acids: CASSYAGYQETQYF. In nucleotides, the CDR3 is TGTGCCAGCAGTTACGCGGGGTACCAAGAGACCCAGTACTTC.

The V gene is TRBV3-1, the J gene TRBJ2-5; D call uncertain. The CDR3 loop spans 12 amino acids. The germline V gene encodes CDR1 LGHDT and CDR2 YNNKEL (reference sequence). Trimming pared 1 base from V and 7 bases from J, leaving 7 bases between. CDR3 region: CASSQAFRTQYF. The CDR3 DNA is TGTGCCAGCAGCCAAGCTTTCAGGACCCAGTACTTC.